Sequencing of this T cell receptor beta chain was carried out in a study of response to subunit inactivated influenza vaccine. Each CDR3 protein is one row after TCRdb ran MiXCR on the RT-PCR reads. The repertoire holds some 520,000 distinct CDR3 sequences, 16% seen once, with 3% in the top ten. Broader study findings: Only a handful of new T cells, the authors suggested, are recruited with each seasonal influenza vaccination.

Comment on this clonotype: Its antigen is not identified.

The sample in question was CD4+ T cells sorted from PBMCs, obtained roughly 24 months after vaccination. The receptor was isolated from a man aged 45 to 75 who received an inactivated influenza vaccine.

The CDR3 DNA reads as TGTGCCAGCACCGAAGGGAACAGGGGGAACTCCTACGAGCAGTACTTC. It yields the protein CASTEGNRGNSYEQYF. The chain employs TRBV6-2 or TRBV6-3 and TRBJ2-7, with 8 bases fitting TRBD1. CDR3 length: 16 residues. Germline trimming cut 7 bases from V and 0 bases from J; bases unmatched to any gene: 11. Germline V gene data show CDR1 as MNHEY and CDR2 as SVGEGT.